This is a list of T cell receptor beta chains from one sample in a study of T-cell reconstitution after alpha-beta-depleted transplantation in children. TCRdb recomputed calls from the PCR reads with MiXCR, one row per CDR3 protein. The sample has 150,000 to 200,000 distinct CDR3 sequences, 6.5% to 7.5% seen once. Here the sequenced sample was PBMCs from the stem cell graft donor, taken from the stem cell graft. Every receptor here comes from a human donor who donated a stem cell graft to a child with Wiskott-Aldrich syndrome. The conserved cysteine and the conserved F or W are not part of the CDR3 here. Fields, in order: J gene, CDR3 length, V gene, CDR3 protein.

>TRBJ2-1|11|TRBV29-1
SAPVRSYNEQF
>TRBJ1-4|13|TRBV7-2
ASSFTGGTNEKLF
>TRBJ1-5|12|TRBV30
AWSVSADYQPQH
>TRBJ2-6|14|TRBV12-3/TRBV12-4
ASSLARGSGANVLT
>TRBJ1-1|13|TRBV7-9
ASSLAAGKNTEAF
>TRBJ1-2|14|TRBV4-3
ASSQVAGGPTYGYT
>TRBJ1-1|14|TRBV10-3
AISEAGGLISTEAF
>TRBJ2-1|12|TRBV7-6
ASSLGPGKLGQF
>TRBJ2-1|12|TRBV5-1
ASSPTTSYNEQF
>TRBJ1-1|11|TRBV20-1
SARDARGTEAF
>TRBJ1-6|12|TRBV12-3/TRBV12-4
ASIQGGITSPLH
>TRBJ1-2|11|TRBV20-1
SARKGQGDGYT
>TRBJ1-5|12|TRBV6-4
ASSESQVNQPQH
>TRBJ1-3|13|TRBV28
ASSATGGAGNTIY
>TRBJ2-7|14|TRBV6-5
ASSYSYPGGTYEQY
>TRBJ2-5|11|TRBV29-1
SVATSGGKTQY
>TRBJ1-2|12|TRBV6-5
ASSFRTGTYGYT
>TRBJ1-5|14|TRBV10-3
AISESGRGGNQPQH
>TRBJ2-7|13|TRBV12-3/TRBV12-4
ASSRPYGGKGEQY
>TRBJ2-2|13|TRBV11-3
ASSLTSPNTGELF
>TRBJ1-1|9|TRBV10-2
ATEGRGRTF